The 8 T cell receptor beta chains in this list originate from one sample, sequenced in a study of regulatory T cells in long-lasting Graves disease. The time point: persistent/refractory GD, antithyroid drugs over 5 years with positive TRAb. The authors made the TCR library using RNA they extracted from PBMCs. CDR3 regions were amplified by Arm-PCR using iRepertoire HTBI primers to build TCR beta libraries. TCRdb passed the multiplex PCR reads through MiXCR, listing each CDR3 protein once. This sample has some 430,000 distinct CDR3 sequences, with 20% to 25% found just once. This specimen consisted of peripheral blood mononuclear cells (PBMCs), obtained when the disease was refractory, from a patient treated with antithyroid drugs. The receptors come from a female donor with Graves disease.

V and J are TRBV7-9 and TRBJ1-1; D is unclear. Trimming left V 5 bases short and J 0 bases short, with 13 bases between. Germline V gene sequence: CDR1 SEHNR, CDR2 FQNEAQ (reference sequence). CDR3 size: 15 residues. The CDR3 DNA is TGTGCCAGCAGCCCCCCGGTCCGGGTGAACACTGAAGCTTTCTTT. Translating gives CASSPPVRVNTEAFF. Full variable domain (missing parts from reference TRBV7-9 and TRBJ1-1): DTGVSQNPRHKITKRGQNVTFRCDPISEHNRLYWYRQTLGQGPEFLTYFQNEAQLEKSRLLSDRFSAERPKGSFSTLEIQRTEQGDSAMYLCASSPPVRVNTEAFFGQGTRLTVV.

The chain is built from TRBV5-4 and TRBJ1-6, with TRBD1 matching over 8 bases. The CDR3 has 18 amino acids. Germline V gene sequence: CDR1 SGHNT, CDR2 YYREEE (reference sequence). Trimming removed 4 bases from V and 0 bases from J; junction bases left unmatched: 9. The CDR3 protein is CASSLRQGSSSYNSPLHF. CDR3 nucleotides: TGTGCCAGCAGCCTCCGACAGGGGTCGAGCTCCTATAATTCACCCCTCCACTTT.

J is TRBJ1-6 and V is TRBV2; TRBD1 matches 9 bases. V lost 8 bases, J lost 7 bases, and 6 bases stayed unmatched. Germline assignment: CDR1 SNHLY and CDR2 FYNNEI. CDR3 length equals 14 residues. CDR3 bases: TGTGCCAGCGCTTGGGACAGGGACAATTCACCCCTCCACTTT. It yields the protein CASAWDRDNSPLHF.

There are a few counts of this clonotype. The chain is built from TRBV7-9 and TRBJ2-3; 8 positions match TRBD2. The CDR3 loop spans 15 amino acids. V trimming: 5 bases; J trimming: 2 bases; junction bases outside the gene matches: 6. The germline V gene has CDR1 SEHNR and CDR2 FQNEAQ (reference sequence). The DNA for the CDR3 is TGTGCCAGCAGCCCGGGGGGGCCGATCACAGATACGCAGTATTTT. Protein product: CASSPGGPITDTQYF.

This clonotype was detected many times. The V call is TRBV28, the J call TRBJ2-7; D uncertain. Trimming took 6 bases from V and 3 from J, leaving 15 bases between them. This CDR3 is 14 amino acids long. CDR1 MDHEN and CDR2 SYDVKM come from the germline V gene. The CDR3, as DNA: TGTGCCAGCAGCCCCCGAGGTTGGGGCTACGAGCAGTACTTC. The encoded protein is CASSPRGWGYEQYF. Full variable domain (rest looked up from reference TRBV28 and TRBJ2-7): DVKVTQSSRYLVKRTGEKVFLECVQDMDHENMFWYRQDPGLGLRLIYFSYDVKMKEKGDIPEGYSVSREKKERFSLILESASTNQTSMYLCASSPRGWGYEQYFGPGTRLTVT.

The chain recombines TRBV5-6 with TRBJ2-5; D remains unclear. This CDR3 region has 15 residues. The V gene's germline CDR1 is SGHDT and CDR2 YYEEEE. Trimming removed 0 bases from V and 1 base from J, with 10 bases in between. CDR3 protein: CASSLAEYLQETQYF. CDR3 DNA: TGTGCCAGCAGCTTGGCCGAGTATCTCCAAGAGACCCAGTACTTC.

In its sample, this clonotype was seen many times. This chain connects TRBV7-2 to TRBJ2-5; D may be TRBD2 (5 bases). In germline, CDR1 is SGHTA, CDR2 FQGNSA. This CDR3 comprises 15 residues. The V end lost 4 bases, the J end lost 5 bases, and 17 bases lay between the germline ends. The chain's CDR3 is CASSSHARLAETQYF. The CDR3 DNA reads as TGTGCCAGCAGCTCCCACGCGAGATTAGCGGAGACCCAGTACTTC.

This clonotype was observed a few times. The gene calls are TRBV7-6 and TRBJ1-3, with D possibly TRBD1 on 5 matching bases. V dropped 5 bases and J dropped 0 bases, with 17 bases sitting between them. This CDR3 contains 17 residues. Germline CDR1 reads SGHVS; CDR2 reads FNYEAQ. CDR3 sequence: CASSPGRPSSSGNTIYF. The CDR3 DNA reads TGTGCCAGCAGCCCGGGGCGACCCAGTTCCTCTGGAAACACCATATATTTT.